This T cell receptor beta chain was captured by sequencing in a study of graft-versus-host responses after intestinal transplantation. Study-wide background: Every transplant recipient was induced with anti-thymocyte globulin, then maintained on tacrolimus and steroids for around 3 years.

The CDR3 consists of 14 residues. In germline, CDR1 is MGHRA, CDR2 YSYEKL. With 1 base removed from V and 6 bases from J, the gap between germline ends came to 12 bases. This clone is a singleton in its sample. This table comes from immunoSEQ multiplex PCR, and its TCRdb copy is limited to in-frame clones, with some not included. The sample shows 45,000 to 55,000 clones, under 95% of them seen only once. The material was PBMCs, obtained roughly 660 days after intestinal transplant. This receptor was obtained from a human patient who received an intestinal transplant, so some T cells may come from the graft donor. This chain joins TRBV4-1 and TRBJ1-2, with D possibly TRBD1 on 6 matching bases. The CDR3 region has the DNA TGCGCCAGCAGCCAAGTGACAGGTCAGGATGGCTACACCTTC. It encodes CASSQVTGQDGYTF.